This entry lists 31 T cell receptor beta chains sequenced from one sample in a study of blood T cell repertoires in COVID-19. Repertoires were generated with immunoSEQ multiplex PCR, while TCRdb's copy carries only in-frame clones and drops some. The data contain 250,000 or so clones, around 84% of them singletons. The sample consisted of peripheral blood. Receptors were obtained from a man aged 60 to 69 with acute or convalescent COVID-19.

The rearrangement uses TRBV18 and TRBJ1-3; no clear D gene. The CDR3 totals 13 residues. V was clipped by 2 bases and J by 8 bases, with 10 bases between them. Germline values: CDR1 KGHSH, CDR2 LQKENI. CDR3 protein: CASSPYAGDTIYF. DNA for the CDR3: TGTGCCAGCTCACCATACGCCGGGGACACCATATATTTT. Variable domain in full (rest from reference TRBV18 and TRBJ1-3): NAGVMQNPRHLVRRRGQEARLRCSPMKGHSHVYWYRQLPEEGLKFMVYLQKENIIDESGMPKERFSAEFPKEGPSILRIQQVVRGDSAAYFCASSPYAGDTIYFGEGSWLTVV.

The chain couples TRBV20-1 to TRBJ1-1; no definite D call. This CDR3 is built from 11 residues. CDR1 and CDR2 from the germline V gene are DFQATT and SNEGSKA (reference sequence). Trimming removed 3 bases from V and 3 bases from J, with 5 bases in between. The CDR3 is CSARFDTEAFF. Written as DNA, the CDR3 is TGCAGTGCTAGGTTCGACACTGAAGCTTTCTTT.

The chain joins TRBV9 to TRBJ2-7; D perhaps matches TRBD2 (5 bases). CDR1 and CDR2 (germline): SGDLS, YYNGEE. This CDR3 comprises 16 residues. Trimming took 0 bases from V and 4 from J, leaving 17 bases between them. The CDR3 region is CASSVDPSSQGYEQYF. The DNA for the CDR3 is TGTGCCAGCAGCGTAGACCCTAGCTCACAAGGGTACGAGCAGTACTTC.

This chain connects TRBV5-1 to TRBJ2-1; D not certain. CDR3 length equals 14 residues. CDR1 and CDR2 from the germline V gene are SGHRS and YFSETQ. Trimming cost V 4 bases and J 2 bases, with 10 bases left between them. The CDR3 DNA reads TGCGCCAGCAGCCTCGGTCAAGCCTACAATGAGCAGTTCTTC. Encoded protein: CASSLGQAYNEQFF.

In nucleotides, the CDR3 is TGTGCCAGCAGTTACTCGGAGAGCGAAGCGTGGGGCTACACCTTC. Translated, it gives CASSYSESEAWGYTF. The rearrangement joins TRBV6-2 or TRBV6-3 to TRBJ1-2; no definite D call. Germline CDR1 is MNHEY and CDR2 is SVGEGT. V was clipped by 0 bases and J by 8 bases, with 16 bases between them. CDR3 length: 15 amino acids.

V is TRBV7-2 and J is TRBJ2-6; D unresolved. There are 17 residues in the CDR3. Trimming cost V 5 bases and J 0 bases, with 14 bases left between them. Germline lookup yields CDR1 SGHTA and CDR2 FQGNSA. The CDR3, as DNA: TGTGCCAGCAGCGGCCGGGTTCTCAGCTCTGGGGCCAACGTCCTGACTTTC. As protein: CASSGRVLSSGANVLTF. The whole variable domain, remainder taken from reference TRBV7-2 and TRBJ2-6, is GAGVSQSPSNKVTEKGKDVELRCDPISGHTALYWYRQSLGQGLEFLIYFQGNSAPDKSGLPSDRFSAERTGGSVSTLTIQRTQQEDSAVYLCASSGRVLSSGANVLTFGAGSRLTVL.

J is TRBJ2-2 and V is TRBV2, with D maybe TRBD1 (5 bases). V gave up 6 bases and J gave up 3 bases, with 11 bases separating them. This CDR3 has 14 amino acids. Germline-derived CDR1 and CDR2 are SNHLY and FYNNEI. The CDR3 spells CASRARGHTGELFF. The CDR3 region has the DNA TGTGCCAGCAGGGCAAGGGGTCACACCGGGGAGCTGTTTTTT.

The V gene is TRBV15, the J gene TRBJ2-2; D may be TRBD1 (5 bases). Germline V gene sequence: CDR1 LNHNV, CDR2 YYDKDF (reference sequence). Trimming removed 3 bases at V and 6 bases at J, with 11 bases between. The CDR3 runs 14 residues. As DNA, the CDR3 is TGTGCCACCAGCAGCCAAGGGGAAGCCGGGGAGCTGTTTTTT. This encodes CATSSQGEAGELFF.

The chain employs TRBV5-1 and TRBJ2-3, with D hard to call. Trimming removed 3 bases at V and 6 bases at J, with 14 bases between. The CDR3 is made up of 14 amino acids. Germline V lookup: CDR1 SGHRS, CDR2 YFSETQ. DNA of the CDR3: TGCGCCAGCAGCTCCCTATTGTTGCTGGATACGCAGTATTTT. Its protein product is CASSSLLLLDTQYF.

The CDR3 loop reads CASSTTPGGPSYGYTF. CDR3 DNA: TGTGCCAGCAGCACAACCCCAGGGGGACCCTCCTATGGCTACACCTTC. The chain is built from TRBV7-6 and TRBJ1-2; 7 nucleotides align to TRBD1. V lost 5 bases to trimming and J lost 4 bases; unmatched junction nucleotides: 13. The germline V gene has CDR1 SGHVS and CDR2 FNYEAQ. The length of the CDR3 is 16 residues.

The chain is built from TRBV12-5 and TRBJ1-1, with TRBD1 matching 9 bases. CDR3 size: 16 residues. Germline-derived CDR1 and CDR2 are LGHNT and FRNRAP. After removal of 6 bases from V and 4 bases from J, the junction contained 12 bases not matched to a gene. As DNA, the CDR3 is TGTGCTAGTGGCGTGGACAGGGGCTCGGGAAGCACTGAAGCTTTCTTT. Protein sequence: CASGVDRGSGSTEAFF.

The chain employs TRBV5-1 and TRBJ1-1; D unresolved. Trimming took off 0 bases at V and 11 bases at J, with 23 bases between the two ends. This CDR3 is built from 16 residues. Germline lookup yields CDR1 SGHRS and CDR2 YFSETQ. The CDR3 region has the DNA TGCGCCAGCAGCTTGGCCTTGAGACAAGACCGTAATGGGGCTTTCTTT. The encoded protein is CASSLALRQDRNGAFF.

In DNA, the CDR3 is TGTGCCAGCAGATCGTCCGGCAATCAGCCCCAGCATTTT. It encodes CASRSSGNQPQHF. The chain couples TRBV7-9 to TRBJ1-5; no definite D call. Between the trimmed V and J ends, which lost 6 bases and 2 bases, there was a span of 8 bases. CDR3 size: 13 residues. Germline CDR1 and CDR2: SEHNR and FQNEAQ (reference sequence).

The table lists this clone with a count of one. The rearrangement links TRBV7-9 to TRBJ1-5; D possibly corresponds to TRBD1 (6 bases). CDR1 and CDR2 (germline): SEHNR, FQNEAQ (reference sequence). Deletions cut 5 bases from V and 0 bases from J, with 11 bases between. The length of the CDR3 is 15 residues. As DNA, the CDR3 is TGTGCCAGCAGCCTGACAGGAAATAGCAATCAGCCCCAGCATTTT. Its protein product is CASSLTGNSNQPQHF. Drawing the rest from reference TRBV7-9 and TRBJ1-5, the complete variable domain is DTGVSQNPRHKITKRGQNVTFRCDPISEHNRLYWYRQTLGQGPEFLTYFQNEAQLEKSRLLSDRFSAERPKGSFSTLEIQRTEQGDSAMYLCASSLTGNSNQPQHFGDGTRLSIL.

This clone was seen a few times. The CDR3: CASSYQGARDTEAFF. The CDR3 nucleotides read TGTGCCAGCAGTTATCAGGGGGCACGTGACACTGAAGCTTTCTTT. The chain links TRBV28 to TRBJ1-1; the match to TRBD1 covers 8 bases. Per the germline V gene, CDR1 is MDHEN and CDR2 is SYDVKM. The CDR3 is 15 amino acids. The V segment lost 4 bases and the J segment 3 bases; nucleotides outside the gene matches: 7.

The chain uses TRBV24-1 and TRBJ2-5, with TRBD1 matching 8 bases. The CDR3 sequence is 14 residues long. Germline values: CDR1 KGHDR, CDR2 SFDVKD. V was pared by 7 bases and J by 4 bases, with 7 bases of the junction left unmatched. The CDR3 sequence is CATSPTGGGETQYF. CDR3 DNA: TGTGCCACCAGCCCAACAGGGGGAGGAGAGACCCAGTACTTC.

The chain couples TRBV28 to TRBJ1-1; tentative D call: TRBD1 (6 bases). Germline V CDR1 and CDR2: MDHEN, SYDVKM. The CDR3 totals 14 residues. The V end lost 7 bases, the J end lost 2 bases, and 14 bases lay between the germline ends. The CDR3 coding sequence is TGTGCCAGCAAACAGGGAACCCCTAACACTGAAGCTTTCTTT. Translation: CASKQGTPNTEAFF.

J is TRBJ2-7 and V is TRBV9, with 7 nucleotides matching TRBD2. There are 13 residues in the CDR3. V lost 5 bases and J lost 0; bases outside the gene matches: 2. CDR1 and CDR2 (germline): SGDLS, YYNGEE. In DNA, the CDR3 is TGTGCCAGCAGTCCTAGCGGCTCCTACGAGCAGTACTTC. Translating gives CASSPSGSYEQYF.

Here the CDR3 DNA reads TGTGCCAGAGTCTCAGACAGCGAAGCTTTCTTT. It encodes CARVSDSEAFF. The chain carries TRBV19 and TRBJ1-1, with D possibly being TRBD1 (5 bases). V lost 9 bases, J lost 8 bases, and 13 bases lay in between. In germline, CDR1 is LNHDA, CDR2 SQIVND (reference sequence). This CDR3 is 11 amino acids long.

This CDR3 reads CSGSQGGTEAFF. DNA for the CDR3: TGCAGCGGTAGTCAGGGGGGCACTGAAGCTTTCTTT. The chain employs TRBV29-1 and TRBJ1-1; 7 bases fit TRBD1. Germline CDR1 reads SQVTM; CDR2 reads ANQGSEA. The CDR3 length is 12 residues. V lost 7 bases to trimming and J lost 4 bases; unmatched junction nucleotides: 6.

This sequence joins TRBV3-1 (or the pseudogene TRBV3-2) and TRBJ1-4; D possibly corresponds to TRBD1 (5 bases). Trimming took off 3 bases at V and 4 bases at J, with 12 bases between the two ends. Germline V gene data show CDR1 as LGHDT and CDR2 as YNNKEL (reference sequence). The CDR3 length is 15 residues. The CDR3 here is CASSHRQTNNEKLFF. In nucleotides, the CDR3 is TGTGCCAGCAGCCATCGACAGACAAATAATGAAAAACTGTTTTTT.

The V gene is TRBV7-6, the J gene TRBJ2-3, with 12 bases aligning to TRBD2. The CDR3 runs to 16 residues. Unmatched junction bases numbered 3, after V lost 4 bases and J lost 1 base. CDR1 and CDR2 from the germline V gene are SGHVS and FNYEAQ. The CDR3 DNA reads TGTGCCAGCAGCTCGACTAGCGGGGGTGGCACAGATACGCAGTATTTT. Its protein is CASSSTSGGGTDTQYF.

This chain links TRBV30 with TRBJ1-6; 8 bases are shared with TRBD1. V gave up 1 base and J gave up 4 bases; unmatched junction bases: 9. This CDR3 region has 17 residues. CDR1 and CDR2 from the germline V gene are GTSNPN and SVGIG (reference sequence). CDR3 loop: CAWSGGPGQEYNSPLHF. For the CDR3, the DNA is TGTGCCTGGAGTGGGGGTCCGGGACAGGAGTATAATTCACCCCTCCACTTT.

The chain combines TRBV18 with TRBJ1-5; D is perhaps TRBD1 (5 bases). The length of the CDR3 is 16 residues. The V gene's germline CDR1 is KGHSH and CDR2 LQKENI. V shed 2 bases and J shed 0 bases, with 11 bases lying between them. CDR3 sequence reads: CASSPEQGISNQPQHF. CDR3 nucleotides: TGTGCCAGCTCACCAGAGCAGGGTATTAGCAATCAGCCCCAGCATTTT.

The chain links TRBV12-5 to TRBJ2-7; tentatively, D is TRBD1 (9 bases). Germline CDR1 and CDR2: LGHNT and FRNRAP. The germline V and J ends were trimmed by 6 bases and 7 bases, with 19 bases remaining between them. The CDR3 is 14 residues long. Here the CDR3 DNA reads TGTGCTAGTGGCCTCGGGACAGGGACTAGGGAGCAGTACTTC. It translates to CASGLGTGTREQYF.

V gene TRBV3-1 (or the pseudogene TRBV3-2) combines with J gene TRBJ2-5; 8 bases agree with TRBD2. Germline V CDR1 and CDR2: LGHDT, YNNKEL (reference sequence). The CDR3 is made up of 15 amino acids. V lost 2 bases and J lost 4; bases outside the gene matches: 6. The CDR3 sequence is CASSQRGTSVETQYF. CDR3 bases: TGTGCCAGCAGCCAACGTGGGACTAGTGTAGAGACCCAGTACTTC.

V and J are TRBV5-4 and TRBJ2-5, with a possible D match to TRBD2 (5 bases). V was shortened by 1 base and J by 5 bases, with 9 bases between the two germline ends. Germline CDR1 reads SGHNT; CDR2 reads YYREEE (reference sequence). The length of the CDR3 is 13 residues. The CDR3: CASSLLSVETQYF. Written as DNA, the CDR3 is TGTGCCAGCAGCTTGCTTAGCGTGGAGACCCAGTACTTC.

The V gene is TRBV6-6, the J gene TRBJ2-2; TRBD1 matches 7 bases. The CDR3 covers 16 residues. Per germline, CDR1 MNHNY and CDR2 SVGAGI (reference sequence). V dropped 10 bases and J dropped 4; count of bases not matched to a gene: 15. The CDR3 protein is CATPSRAGGVTGELFF. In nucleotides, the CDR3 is TGTGCCACCCCCTCGAGGGCAGGGGGTGTCACCGGGGAGCTGTTTTTT.

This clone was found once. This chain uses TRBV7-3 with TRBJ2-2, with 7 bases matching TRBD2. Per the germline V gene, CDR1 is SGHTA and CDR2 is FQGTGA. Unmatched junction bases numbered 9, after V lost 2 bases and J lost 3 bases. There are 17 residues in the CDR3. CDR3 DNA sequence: TGTGCCAGCAGCTTACGTGGCGGGAGAGGGCACACCGGGGAGCTGTTTTTT. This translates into CASSLRGGRGHTGELFF.

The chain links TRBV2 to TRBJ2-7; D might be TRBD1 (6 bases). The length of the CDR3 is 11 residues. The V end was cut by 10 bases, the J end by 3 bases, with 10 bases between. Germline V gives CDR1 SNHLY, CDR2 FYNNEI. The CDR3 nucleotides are TGTGCCATAAGGGGGAGCTACGAGCAGTACTTC. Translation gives CAIRGSYEQYF. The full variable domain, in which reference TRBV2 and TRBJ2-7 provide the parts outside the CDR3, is EPEVTQTPSHQVTQMGQEVILRCVPISNHLYFYWYRQILGQKVEFLVSFYNNEISEKSEIFDDQFSVERPDGSNFTLKIRSTKLEDSAMYFCAIRGSYEQYFGPGTRLTVT.

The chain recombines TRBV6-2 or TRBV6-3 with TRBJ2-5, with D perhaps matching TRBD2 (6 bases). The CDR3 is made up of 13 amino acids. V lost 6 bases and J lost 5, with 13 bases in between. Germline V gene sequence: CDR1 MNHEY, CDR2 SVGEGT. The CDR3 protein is CASSNGGFETQYF. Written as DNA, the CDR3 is TGTGCCAGCAGCAACGGAGGGTTTGAGACCCAGTACTTC.